The TCR beta chain under discussion was sequenced for a study of blood T cell repertoires in COVID-19. Generated by immunoSEQ multiplex PCR, the TCRdb table keeps only in-frame clones and is missing some. The sample has tens of thousands of clones, approximately 82% seen once. Deletions cut 6 bases from V and 2 bases from J, with 14 bases between. The CDR3 is 15 amino acids. Germline V gene data show CDR1 as KGHSH and CDR2 as LQKENI. Sequencing was performed on peripheral blood. The sequence was obtained from a human donor in a cohort sampled during active COVID-19. The rearrangement joins TRBV18 to TRBJ1-5; D gene uncertain. In DNA form, the CDR3 reads TGTGCCAGCTCCCTAACTACGGGAGGCAATCAGCCCCAGCATTTT. Translating gives CASSLTTGGNQPQHF.